The clone carrying this TCR beta chain was observed a few times. Its antigen is not identified. Germline V lookup: CDR1 MNHEY, CDR2 SVGEGT. Trimming pared 8 bases from V and 2 bases from J, leaving 7 bases between. The CDR3 consists of 11 residues. This entry belongs to a study of T-cell memory formation after mild COVID-19. General study findings and limits: From day 15 to 85, contracting clones were balanced between CD4 and CD8, whereas later expanders leaned toward CD4+. The CD4+ clones that contracted clustered mainly within CM and EM, and the CD8+ clones concentrated in EMRA.

5'RACE with constant-segment primers yielded barcoded, UMI-tagged TCR alpha and TCR beta cDNA libraries. From the 5' RACE reads, TCRdb called clonotypes with MiXCR, one entry per CDR3 protein. The table lists about 270,000 distinct CDR3 sequences, around 17% of them singletons, with more than 20% in the top ten. Input material: PBMCs or a T cell subset sorted from them (not recorded which). This TCR was recovered from a young man who had mild COVID-19 (a few samples of this study predate the infection). Cell type and time point are not known. The chain is built from TRBV6-2 or TRBV6-3 and TRBJ2-7; D unresolved. The CDR3 nucleotides are TGTGCCAGCGCAAGAACCTACGAGCAGTACTTC. Protein product: CASARTYEQYF.